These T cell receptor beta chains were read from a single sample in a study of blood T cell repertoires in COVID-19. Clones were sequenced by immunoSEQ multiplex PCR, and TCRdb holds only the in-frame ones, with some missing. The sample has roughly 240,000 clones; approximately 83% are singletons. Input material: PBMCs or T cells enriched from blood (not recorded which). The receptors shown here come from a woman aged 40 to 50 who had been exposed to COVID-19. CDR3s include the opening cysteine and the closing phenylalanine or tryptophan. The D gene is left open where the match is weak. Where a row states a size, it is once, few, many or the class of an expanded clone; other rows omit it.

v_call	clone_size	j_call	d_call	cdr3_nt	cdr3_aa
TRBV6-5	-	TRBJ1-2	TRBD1	TGTGCCAGCAGCCGGGACAGACTCAGGGATGGCTACACCTTC	CASSRDRLRDGYTF
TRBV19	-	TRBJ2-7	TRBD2	TGTGCCAGTAGTCTGGCTAGCGGGGGGTACGAGCAGTACTTC	CASSLASGGYEQYF
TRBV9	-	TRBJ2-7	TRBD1	TGTGCCAGCAGCCCCGAGGACAGGGGCTACGAGCAGTACTTC	CASSPEDRGYEQYF
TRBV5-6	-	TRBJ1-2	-	TGTGCCAGCAGCTTGGAACAGAGCTATGGCTACACCTTC	CASSLEQSYGYTF
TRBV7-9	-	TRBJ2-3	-	TGTGCCAGCAGCCGAGGGGCGGGGGCCGAAACAGATACGCAGTATTTT	CASSRGAGAETDTQYF
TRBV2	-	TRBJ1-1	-	TGTGCCAGCAGTGAAGCGCTCAGGGGCGACACTGAAGCTTTCTTT	CASSEALRGDTEAFF
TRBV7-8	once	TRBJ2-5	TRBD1	TGTGCCAGCAACAGGGGTGTACGTCAAGAGACCCAGTACTTC	CASNRGVRQETQYF
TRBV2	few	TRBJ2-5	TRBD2	TGTGCCAGCAGTGGAGCTAGCGGGGGCCGGGAGACCCAGTACTTC	CASSGASGGRETQYF
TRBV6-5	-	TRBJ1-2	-	TGTGCCAGCAGCCAACCGGGGAGCTATGGCTACACCTTC	CASSQPGSYGYTF
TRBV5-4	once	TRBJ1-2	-	TGTGCCAGCAGCGTACAGGGTTATAATGGCTACACCTTC	CASSVQGYNGYTF
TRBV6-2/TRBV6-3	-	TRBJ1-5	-	TGTGCCAGCAGTTACTCATCGGGGAGCAATCAGCCCCAGCATTTT	CASSYSSGSNQPQHF
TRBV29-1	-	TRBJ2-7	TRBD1	TGCAGCGTCGCAGCAGGGGGCGCGGTGAACGAGCAGTACTTC	CSVAAGGAVNEQYF
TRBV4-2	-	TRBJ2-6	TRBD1	TGTGCCAGCAGCTCCCCGGGACAGGGGGCCAACGTCCTGACTTTC	CASSSPGQGANVLTF
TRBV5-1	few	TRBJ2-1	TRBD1	TGCGCCAGCAGCCCGGGACAGGGCCCCAGGGATGAGCAGTTCTTC	CASSPGQGPRDEQFF
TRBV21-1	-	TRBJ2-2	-	TGTGCCAGCAGCAAAGTAGTCCGGAACACCGGGGAGCTGTTTTTT	CASSKVVRNTGELFF
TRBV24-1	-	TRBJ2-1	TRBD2	TGTGCCACCAGCCCGAGCGGGGGGGCGGATGGAGTAAGGGACAATGAGCAGTTCTTC	CATSPSGGADGVRDNEQFF
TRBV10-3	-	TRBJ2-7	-	TGTGCCACCGGCCCCCCTTGGGAGCGCAGCGAGCAGTACTTC	CATGPPWERSEQYF
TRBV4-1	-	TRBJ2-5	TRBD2	TGCGCCAGCAGCCAAGAAGGCGGGGGGGCCGTCGAGACCCAGTACTTC	CASSQEGGGAVETQYF
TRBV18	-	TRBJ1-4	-	TGTGCCAGCTCCCCGGGGGGAGCAACTAATGAAAAACTGTTTTTT	CASSPGGATNEKLFF
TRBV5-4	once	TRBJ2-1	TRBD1	TGTGCCAGCAGCTTCATGGACAGGGGCGGCGATGAGCAGTTCTTC	CASSFMDRGGDEQFF